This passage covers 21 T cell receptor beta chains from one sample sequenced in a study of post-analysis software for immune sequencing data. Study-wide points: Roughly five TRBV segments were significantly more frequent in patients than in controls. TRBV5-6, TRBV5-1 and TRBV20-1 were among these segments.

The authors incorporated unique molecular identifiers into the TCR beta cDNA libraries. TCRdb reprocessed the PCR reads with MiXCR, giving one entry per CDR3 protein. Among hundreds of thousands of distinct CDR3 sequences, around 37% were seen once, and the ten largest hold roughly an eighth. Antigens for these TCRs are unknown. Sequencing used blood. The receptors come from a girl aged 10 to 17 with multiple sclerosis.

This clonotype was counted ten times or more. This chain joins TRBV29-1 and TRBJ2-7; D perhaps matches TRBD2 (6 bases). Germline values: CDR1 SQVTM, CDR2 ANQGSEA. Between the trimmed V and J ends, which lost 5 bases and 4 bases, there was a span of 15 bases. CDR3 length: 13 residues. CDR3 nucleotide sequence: TGCAGCGTTCCGGGCCGCGGGGCTTACGAGCAGTACTTC. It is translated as CSVPGRGAYEQYF.

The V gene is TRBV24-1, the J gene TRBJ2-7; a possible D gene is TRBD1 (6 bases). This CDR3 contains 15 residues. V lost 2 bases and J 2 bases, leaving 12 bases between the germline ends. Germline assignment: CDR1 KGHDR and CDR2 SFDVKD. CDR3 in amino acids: CATSDSSRGTYEQYF. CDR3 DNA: TGTGCCACCAGTGATTCATCCAGGGGAACCTACGAGCAGTACTTC.

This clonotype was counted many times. The CDR3 here is CASSLGRNTDTQYF. For the CDR3, the DNA is TGTGCCAGCAGCTTAGGCAGGAACACAGATACGCAGTATTTT. The V call is TRBV7-9, the J call TRBJ2-3; D is ambiguous. CDR3 length: 14 residues. CDR1 and CDR2 (germline): SEHNR, FQNEAQ (reference sequence). With 1 base removed from V and 2 bases from J, the gap between germline ends came to 7 bases.

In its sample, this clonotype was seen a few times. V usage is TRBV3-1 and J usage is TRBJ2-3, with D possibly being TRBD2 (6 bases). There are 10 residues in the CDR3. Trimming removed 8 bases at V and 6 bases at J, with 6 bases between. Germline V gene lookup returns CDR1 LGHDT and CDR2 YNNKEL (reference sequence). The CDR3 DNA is TGTGCCAGCGGGGGGGATACGCAGTATTTT. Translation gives CASGGDTQYF.

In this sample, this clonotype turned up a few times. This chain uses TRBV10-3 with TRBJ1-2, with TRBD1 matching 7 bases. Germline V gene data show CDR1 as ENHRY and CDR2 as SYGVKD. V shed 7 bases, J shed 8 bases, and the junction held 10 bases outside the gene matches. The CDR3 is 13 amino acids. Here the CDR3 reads CAITPGTEYGYTF. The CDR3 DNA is TGTGCCATCACACCCGGGACAGAGTACGGCTACACCTTC.

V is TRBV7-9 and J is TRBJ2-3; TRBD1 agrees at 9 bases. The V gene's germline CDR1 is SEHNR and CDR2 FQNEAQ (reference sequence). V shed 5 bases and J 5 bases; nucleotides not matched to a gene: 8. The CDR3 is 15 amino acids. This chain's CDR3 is CASSSGQGTVDTQYF. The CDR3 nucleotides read TGTGCCAGCAGCAGTGGACAGGGGACCGTAGATACGCAGTATTTT.

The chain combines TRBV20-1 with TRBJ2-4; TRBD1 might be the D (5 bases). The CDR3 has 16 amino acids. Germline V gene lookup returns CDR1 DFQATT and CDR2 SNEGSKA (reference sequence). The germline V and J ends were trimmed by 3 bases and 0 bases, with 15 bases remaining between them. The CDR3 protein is CSASGHVELAKNIQYF. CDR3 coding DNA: TGCAGTGCTAGCGGACACGTCGAGTTAGCCAAAAACATTCAGTACTTC.

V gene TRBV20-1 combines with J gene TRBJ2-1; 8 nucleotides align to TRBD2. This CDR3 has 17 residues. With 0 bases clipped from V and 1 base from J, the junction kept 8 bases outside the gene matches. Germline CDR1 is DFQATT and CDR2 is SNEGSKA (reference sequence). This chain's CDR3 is CSAREPELAGSYNEQFF. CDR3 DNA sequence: TGCAGTGCTAGAGAGCCGGAGCTAGCGGGTTCCTACAATGAGCAGTTCTTC.

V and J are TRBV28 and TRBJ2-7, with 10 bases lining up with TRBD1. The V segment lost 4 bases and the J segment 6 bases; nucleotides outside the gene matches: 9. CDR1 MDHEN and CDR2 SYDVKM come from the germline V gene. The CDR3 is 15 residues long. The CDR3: CASSSPGQGTSEQYF. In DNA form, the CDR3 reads TGTGCCAGCAGTTCACCGGGACAGGGGACCTCCGAGCAGTACTTC.

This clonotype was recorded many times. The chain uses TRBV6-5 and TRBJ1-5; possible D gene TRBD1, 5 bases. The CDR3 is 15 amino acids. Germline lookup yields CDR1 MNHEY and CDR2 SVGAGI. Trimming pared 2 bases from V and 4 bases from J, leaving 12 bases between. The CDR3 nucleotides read TGTGCCAGCAGTTACAGTAGGGGCCCGAATCAGCCCCAGCATTTT. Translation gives CASSYSRGPNQPQHF.

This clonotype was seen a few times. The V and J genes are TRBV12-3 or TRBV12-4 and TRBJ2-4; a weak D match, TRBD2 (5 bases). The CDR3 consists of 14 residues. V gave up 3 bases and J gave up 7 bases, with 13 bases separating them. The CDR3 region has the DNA TGTGCCAGCAGTTTTTCTACACGAGGGAACATTCAGTACTTC. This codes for CASSFSTRGNIQYF.

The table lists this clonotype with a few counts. The CDR3 region is CASSSTGGAEDTQYF. CDR3 bases: TGTGCCAGCAGTTCCACAGGGGGGGCTGAAGATACGCAGTATTTT. The rearrangement joins TRBV28 to TRBJ2-3, with D maybe TRBD1 (8 bases). There are 15 residues in the CDR3. The V gene's germline CDR1 is MDHEN and CDR2 SYDVKM. V shed 4 bases and J shed 5 bases, with 16 bases lying between them.

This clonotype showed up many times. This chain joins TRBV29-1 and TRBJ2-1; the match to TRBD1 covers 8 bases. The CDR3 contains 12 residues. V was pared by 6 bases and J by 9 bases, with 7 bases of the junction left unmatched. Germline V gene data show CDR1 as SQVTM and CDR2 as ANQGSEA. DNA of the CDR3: TGCAGCGTCCCTCCCGGGACAGGTGAGCAGTTCTTC. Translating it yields CSVPPGTGEQFF.

The CDR3 region is CASSPGQLNEKLFF. The CDR3 DNA reads TGTGCCAGCAGTCCGGGACAGCTTAATGAAAAACTGTTTTTT. V is TRBV12-3 or TRBV12-4 and J is TRBJ1-4; 7 bases agree with TRBD1. The V gene end was trimmed by 5 bases and the J gene end by 4 bases; junction bases not matched to a gene: 4. The CDR3 has 14 amino acids.

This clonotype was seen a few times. CDR3 nucleotides: TGTGCCACCTATGACAGGGCCTACAATGAGCAGTTCTTC. It is translated as CATYDRAYNEQFF. The chain recombines TRBV24-1 with TRBJ2-1; TRBD1 aligns across 7 bases. Germline CDR1 KGHDR, CDR2 SFDVKD. V shed 9 bases, J shed 2 bases, and the junction held 3 bases outside the gene matches. The CDR3 consists of 13 residues.

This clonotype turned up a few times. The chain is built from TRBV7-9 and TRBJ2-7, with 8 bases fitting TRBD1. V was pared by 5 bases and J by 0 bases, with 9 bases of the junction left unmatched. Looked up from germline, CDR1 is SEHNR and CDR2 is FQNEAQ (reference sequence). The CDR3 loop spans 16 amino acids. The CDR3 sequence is CASSAGTGPSSYEQYF. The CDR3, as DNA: TGTGCCAGCAGCGCGGGGACAGGACCCAGCTCCTACGAGCAGTACTTC.

CDR3 sequence: CASSYRTGRNTEAFF. The CDR3 DNA sequence: TGCGCCAGCAGCTACCGAACAGGGAGGAACACTGAAGCTTTCTTT. V and J are TRBV5-1 and TRBJ1-1, with D maybe TRBD1 (6 bases). There are 15 residues in the CDR3. The V end was cut by 3 bases, the J end by 1 base, with 13 bases between. Germline V gene sequence: CDR1 SGHRS, CDR2 YFSETQ.

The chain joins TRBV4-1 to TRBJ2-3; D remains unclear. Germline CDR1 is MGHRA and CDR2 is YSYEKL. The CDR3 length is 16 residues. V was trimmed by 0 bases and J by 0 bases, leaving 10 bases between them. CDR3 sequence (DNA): TGCGCCAGCAGCCAAGAAGTGAGATCAAGCACAGATACGCAGTATTTT. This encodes CASSQEVRSSTDTQYF.

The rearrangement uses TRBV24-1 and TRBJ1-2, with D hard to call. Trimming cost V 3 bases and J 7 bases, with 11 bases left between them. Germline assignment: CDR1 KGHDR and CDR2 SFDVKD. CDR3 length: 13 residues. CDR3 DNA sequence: TGTGCCACCAGTGATGAGAGTTTCACTGGCTACACCTTC. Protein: CATSDESFTGYTF.

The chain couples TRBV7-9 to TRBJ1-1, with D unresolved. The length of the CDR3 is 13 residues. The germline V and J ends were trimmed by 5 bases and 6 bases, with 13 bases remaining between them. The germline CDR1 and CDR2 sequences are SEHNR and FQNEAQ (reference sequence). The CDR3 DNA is TGTGCCAGCAGCGGCCAATGGGCTCCTGAAGCTTTCTTT. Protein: CASSGQWAPEAFF.

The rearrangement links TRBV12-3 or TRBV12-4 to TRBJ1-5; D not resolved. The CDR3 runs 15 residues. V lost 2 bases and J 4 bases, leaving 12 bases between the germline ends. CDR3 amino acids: CASSLRPLGNQPQHF. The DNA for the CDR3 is TGTGCCAGCAGTTTACGGCCGCTAGGGAATCAGCCCCAGCATTTT.